The clone carrying this T cell receptor (beta chain) was seen ten or more times. Its antigen is still unknown. Trimming pared 6 bases from V and 8 bases from J, leaving 8 bases between. The CDR3 is 11 residues long. Preparation of TCR beta libraries was done by quantitative 5'-RACE with molecular barcodes. TCRdb re-called the 5' RACE reads through MiXCR, storing one row per CDR3 protein. Of under 400,000 distinct CDR3 sequences detected, around 10% appear once; the ten largest clones hold roughly 9%. This sample stems from a study of CD8 T cells in ankylosing spondylitis. Study-level points and caveats: Disease-associated clones were reportedly significantly overrepresented in matched ankylosing spondylitis synovial fluid. Existing reports had already noted some motif variants in reactive arthritis synovial fluid and blood. For ankylosing spondylitis blood, a TCR beta motif of 8 or 9 highly homologous variants appeared characteristic.

The sample comprised blood, either unsorted or a sorted T cell fraction (not recorded which). The receptor was derived from a female donor with ankylosing spondylitis or in good health (not recorded which). V is TRBV12-3 or TRBV12-4 and J is TRBJ2-1; D is unresolved. CDR3: CASSAVDEQFF. The CDR3, as DNA: TGTGCCAGCAGCGCGGTCGATGAGCAGTTCTTC.